This T cell receptor (beta chain) was sequenced during a study of cytomegalovirus exposure and HLA in healthy donors listed by TCRdb under 2017. Some background on the complete study: An earlier analysis of some 620 of the donors reported 276 Gb of sequence data and around 100 million unique TCR beta sequences obtained from around 190 million T cells. Around 300 gigabases of sequencing data and tens of millions of unique TCR sequences were included in an early release covering about 600 HLA-typed donors. The genetic ancestry cluster associated with self-reported Caucasian donors included 81% of the approximately 410 genotyped donors. The aim of the study was to test whether cataloging public T cell receptors could identify signatures of past pathogen exposure. The study used immunosequencing to profile the T cell repertoires of more than 650 subjects and linked those repertoires to cytomegalovirus serostatus. Besides the first cohort of roughly 640 subjects, a separate validation cohort made up of some 110 different subjects was used. The study combined high-throughput TCR immunosequencing, statistical association of individual TCRs with disease status, and machine learning to predict cytomegalovirus infection status. To study patterns of TCR occurrence, a later analysis re-analyzed previously published TCR beta repertoires from 650 to 750 donors and added high-resolution HLA genotyping. The later analysis used no new phenotypic data to find candidate immune exposures, relying instead on TCR beta sequences and their occurrence across donors. An earlier analysis of approximately 500 of the donors applied high-throughput TCR beta sequencing to assess whether each TCR beta V gene segment acted as functional or pseudogenic. Donor age, sex, ethnicity and CMV serostatus were compiled together with the repertoire data. Genome-wide SNP genotypes for about 65% of the 666 donors were used in a later genetic analysis, which treated that subset as a discovery cohort. All discovery cohort repertoires had been generated on a single sequencing platform. HLA typing covered class I and class II loci at four-digit resolution. Typing coverage differed by locus: A, B, C, DRB1 and DQB1 were typed in about 620-630 donors, DQA1 in about 500, DPA1 in 600 to 610, and DPB1 in 400 to 480. A handful of DR-DQ haplotypes were handled as single units for association and clustering because linkage in the cohort was strong. On average, around 240,000 unique TCR beta nucleotide sequences were sequenced per donor among a few hundred genotyped donors of the cohort, with about 17% of those sequences being non-productive. Overall study outcomes, separate from this receptor: The authors suggested that the approach could potentially be extended to other disease states and immunological phenotypes. According to a later analysis, TCR association rates differed among HLA loci, with DRB1 alleles showing the most associated TCRs and HLA-C alleles showing the fewest. In the study, 164 TCR beta chains were listed as associated with cytomegalovirus. A cluster of highly shared sequence variants was judged likely to represent a technical artifact of the sequencing pipeline. The 87-base-pair reads could not distinguish some IMGT-functional V segments, including TRBV6-2 and TRBV6-3, so those segments were excluded. A further reported finding was that TCR beta sequences accurately predicted the HLA-A and HLA-B alleles for most subjects in the first cohort. Approximately 16 rarely observed V segments, including chromosome 9 orphons, were excluded from the earlier analysis of a few hundred of the donors because counts were too low. Immune exposure information for the cohort was limited to CMV serostatus. A later analysis associated 15,000 to 20,000 TCR beta sequences with specific HLA alleles at a false discovery rate of 0.05. According to a later genetic analysis, donors in an Asian-associated ancestry cluster had fewer N-insertions in productive TCRs than the approximately 700-donor mean. Most CMV-associated TCR beta chains appeared to be HLA-restricted in a later analysis, and the HLA associations seemed to be driven largely by CMV exposure. Presence/absence analyses assumed roughly uniform sequencing depth across donors, an assumption that may not hold. Correlated functional status among segregating V segments might be attributable to linkage disequilibrium, but an unknown experimental factor could not be ruled out. Assigning TCR associations to individual alleles was difficult when HLA alleles, especially DR and DQ, strongly co-occurred. In vitro tests confirmed that three of the cytomegalovirus-associated TCR beta chains recognize cytomegalovirus antigens. Only TCR beta chains were sequenced in this cohort, and the absence of alpha or paired-chain data limited detectable features. While some public TCRs were present in many individuals, most TCR sequences turned up only very rarely across donors. In a later analysis, several top co-occurrence clusters were reported to appear linked to parvovirus B19, influenza, CMV and Epstein-Barr virus. In a later genetic analysis, a missense DCLRE1C variant was associated with V-gene and J-gene trimming of TCR beta chains, and the association was replicated in an independent cohort. In a later analysis, HLA-associated TCR beta chains were found to be more clonally expanded and to have lower generation probabilities than equally common non-associated chains. Cytomegalovirus status was reported to be diagnosed by the classifier with high specificity and sensitivity in both the original and validation cohorts. In an earlier analysis of some 540 of the donors, most TCR beta V segments appeared in productive rearrangements about 90% or about 30% of the time, broadly matching IMGT annotations. Because HLA typing was missing for some donors at each locus, association tests included only the typed subset.

The library was obtained by the immunoSEQ multiplex PCR assay. The multiplex PCR relied on a mix of 60 forward primers for TCR Vbeta segments and 13 reverse primers for TCR Jbeta segments. Amplification of the CDR3 region of rearranged TCR beta genes was performed with a multiplex PCR assay on genomic DNA. Amplified TCR beta libraries were sequenced as 87-base-pair reads on the Illumina HiSeq System. The original methods were these. A later analysis tallied around 82 million unique TCR beta chains across the 666 repertoires, and approximately 12 million of those chains were shared by two or more donors. To remove PCR and sequencing errors, raw reads were error-corrected and collapsed into unique sequences using a nearest-neighbor algorithm that merged closely related sequences. V, D and J gene segments were assigned by aligning CDR3 sequences to IMGT reference sequences. For a sequence to be retained, at least a six-nucleotide match to both a V gene segment and a J gene segment was required. A rearrangement was called productive if the CDR3 had no stop codons and remained in frame with V and J, and every other rearrangement was called non-productive. CDR3 was defined according to IMGT convention as the region running from the second conserved V-encoded cysteine to the conserved J-encoded phenylalanine. In an earlier analysis of approximately 500 of the donors, sequences lacking an unambiguous match to a single V gene segment were excluded. In an earlier analysis of 587 of the donors, V segments were called functional above 56.7% productive rearrangements and were called segregating when the between-donor standard deviation exceeded 5%. To diagnose cytomegalovirus status from the catalog of TCR beta chain sequences, a statistical classification framework was built. In a later analysis, TCR nucleotide sequences were compared against IMGT/GENE-DB human TR gene sequences so that V and J genes could be assigned. In a later analysis, CDR3 sequences and most-parsimonious VDJ recombination scenarios were assigned using the TCRdist pipeline. In a later analysis, each TCR beta chain was defined by its CDR3 amino acid sequence together with its V-gene family, and reads without a unique V-gene family were excluded. To address suspected cross-contamination and a sequencing artifact, a later analysis removed 592 highly shared, low-generation-probability nucleotide sequences. A later analysis calculated a clonal expansion index for each public chain from normalized within-repertoire ranks of inferred template counts. A later analysis computed generation probabilities with a VDJ recombination model fitted to out-of-frame rearrangements, and checked the results against IGoR. Hypergeometric tests were used in a later analysis to score TCR-TCR, TCR-HLA and TCR-CMV co-occurrence, with a repertoire-size bias correction applied to the TCR pairs. A later analysis estimated false discovery rates by permuting HLA or CMV assignments 20 times. In a later analysis, co-occurring TCRs were grouped using DBSCAN, with TCRdist sequence similarity added in when clustering inside HLA-allele-positive subsets. Repertoires with fewer than 30,000 or more than 120,000 public chains, plus five repertoires with anomalous nucleotide sharing, were excluded from co-occurrence clustering. What TCRdb holds here is the immuneACCESS table cut down to in-frame rearrangements. Part of the clones is not present; checked against another copy, under half of the missing clones reflect an unresolved V gene, and the others are unexplained. V, J and clone size are those of that table, while D and trimming were read from the DNA. This sample is represented by 150,000 to 200,000 clones; 84% of them were singletons. The ten largest clones add up to about 0.37% of the sample.

The germline V gene provides CDR1 SGHAT and CDR2 FQNNGV. The CDR3 starts with the cysteine, ends with the phenylalanine, and has 14 residues. Just CDR3 DNA is preserved here, 42 bases in frame from base 1. Clipping removes 2 bases from V and 2 bases from J, with 2 as the unmatched junction base count. For this clone: Its target antigen remains unknown. No base quality values were provided; no much bigger clone lies one nucleotide off.

The cohort was made up of several hundred healthy bone marrow donors. All cohort members were sampled while nominally healthy, although unrecorded immune exposures were likely present. The donor tested CMV seronegative and was one of the 352 seronegative cohort members. A peripheral blood sample was collected from each donor, and TCR beta sequencing was performed on peripheral blood mononuclear cells. Genomic DNA extraction from the blood cell samples was performed with the Qiagen DNeasy Blood Extraction Kit. The chain employs TRBV11-2 and TRBJ2-7; TRBD2 matches 8 bases in the middle. This TCR was recovered from a boy aged 2 to 9 in good health and CMV-seronegative. The sequenced material came from PBMCs. CDR3 region: CASSLLAGPYEQYF. The sequence in DNA is TGTGCCAGCAGCTTATTAGCGGGACCCTACGAGCAGTACTTC.